The 27 T cell receptor beta chains given below trace back to one sample, sequenced in a study of metastatic and nonmetastatic thyroid tumors. MiXCR was used by TCRdb to re-call the PCR reads. The sample lists roughly 70,000 clones, more than 15% seen once, with roughly 13% in the top ten. Before thyroid surgery, none of the patients had received any treatment. The specimen sequenced was blood. These receptors were collected from a female donor with papillary thyroid cancer or a benign thyroid nodule (not recorded which). Some clones in this sample may be carry-over from other donors' samples.

This clone was observed many times. The chain's CDR3 is CASTLGYRTGGFQPQHF. The CDR3 bases are TGTGCCAGCACCTTAGGGTATCGGACAGGGGGCTTTCAGCCCCAGCATTTT. The V gene is TRBV6-1, the J gene TRBJ1-5; 11 bases line up with TRBD1. Trimming at V came to 7 bases and at J to 6 bases, leaving 14 bases not matched to a gene. Germline CDR1 reads MNHNS; CDR2 reads SASEGT. The CDR3 loop spans 17 amino acids.

This clone was observed at least ten times. V is TRBV4-1 and J is TRBJ2-7; the D gene is possibly TRBD2 (6 bases). Germline CDR1 MGHRA, CDR2 YSYEKL. Trimming removed 2 bases from V and 2 bases from J, with 19 bases in between. The CDR3 covers 17 residues. CDR3 protein: CASSQTGDLKNPYEQYF. CDR3 DNA: TGCGCCAGCAGCCAAACCGGGGACTTGAAGAACCCCTACGAGCAGTACTTC.

At least ten counts were recorded for this clone. CDR3 region: CASSFPPSNEKLFF. As DNA, the CDR3 is TGTGCCAGCAGTTTTCCTCCCTCCAATGAAAAACTGTTTTTT. V is TRBV12-3 or TRBV12-4 and J is TRBJ1-4; no clear D gene. V was trimmed by 3 bases and J by 5 bases, leaving 10 bases between them. This CDR3 is built from 14 residues.

This clone came up many times. The J gene is TRBJ2-7, the V gene TRBV5-1, with 7 positions matching TRBD1. Looked up from germline, CDR1 is SGHRS and CDR2 is YFSETQ. V shed 3 bases and J 3 bases; nucleotides not matched to a gene: 9. The CDR3 runs 15 residues. In DNA, the CDR3 is TGCGCCAGCAGCTACAACCCGGGACAGCACTACGAGCAGTACTTC. It is translated as CASSYNPGQHYEQYF.

The sample holds many counts of this clone. This chain uses TRBV30 with TRBJ1-4; tentative D call: TRBD1 (6 bases). Germline-derived CDR1 and CDR2 are GTSNPN and SVGIG (reference sequence). The CDR3 has 15 amino acids. Trimming pared 3 bases from V and 5 bases from J, leaving 16 bases between. CDR3 DNA: TGTGCCTGGAGGGACCCCGGGACAAGAAATGAAAAACTGTTTTTT. Its protein product is CAWRDPGTRNEKLFF.

This clone was recorded many times. This sequence joins TRBV25-1 and TRBJ2-1; 14 positions match TRBD2. CDR3 length: 16 residues. Germline V gives CDR1 MGHDK, CDR2 SYGVNS. Unmatched junction bases numbered 5, after V lost 1 base and J lost 9 bases. This CDR3 reads CASSESGLAGVGEQFF. For the CDR3, the DNA is TGTGCCAGCAGTGAATCGGGACTAGCGGGAGTAGGTGAGCAGTTCTTC. Drawing the rest from reference TRBV25-1 and TRBJ2-1, the complete variable domain is EADIYQTPRYLVIGTGKKITLECSQTMGHDKMYWYQQDPGMELHLIHYSYGVNSTEKGDLSSESTVSRIRTEHFPLTLESARPSHTSQYLCASSESGLAGVGEQFFGPGTRLTVL.

This clone was observed at least ten times. This could be a read error, since a much larger clone is one nucleotide away. The rearrangement links TRBV28 to TRBJ2-1, with D possibly TRBD1 on 6 matching bases. CDR1 is MDHEN and CDR2 is SYDVKM in the germline V gene. This CDR3 contains 15 residues. Trimming shortened V by 4 bases and J by 8 bases, and 18 bases separated the two germline ends. The CDR3 spells CASSSDRHGGDEQFF. In DNA form, the CDR3 reads TGTGCCAGCAGTTCTGACAGGCACGGTGGGGATGAGCAGTTCTTC.

This clone has ten or more counts. The chain carries TRBV11-3 and TRBJ2-7; D may be TRBD2 (6 bases). Germline V CDR1 and CDR2: SGHNT, YENEEA. This CDR3 region has 15 residues. Trimming removed 6 bases at V and 3 bases at J, with 18 bases between. As DNA, the CDR3 is TGTGCCAGCAGGGCGCGAGGGGCGGGAAACTACGAGCAGTACTTC. As protein: CASRARGAGNYEQYF.

In its sample, this clone was seen many times. The genes are TRBV6-1 and TRBJ1-4; D call uncertain. The germline V gene has CDR1 MNHNS and CDR2 SASEGT. The CDR3 runs 14 residues. The V end was cut by 7 bases, the J end by 0 bases, with 9 bases between. The CDR3 here is CASKHTATNEKLFF. DNA of the CDR3: TGTGCCAGCAAACACACAGCAACTAATGAAAAACTGTTTTTT.

The table lists this clone with many counts. The chain couples TRBV20-1 to TRBJ2-7, with D perhaps TRBD2 (6 bases). V shed 1 base and J shed 3 bases, with 10 bases lying between them. The length of the CDR3 is 13 residues. The germline V gene encodes CDR1 DFQATT and CDR2 SNEGSKA (reference sequence). The CDR3 DNA is TGCAGTGCTAGAGGTCTAGCGAGCTACGAGCAGTACTTC. This gives the protein CSARGLASYEQYF.

This clone has at least ten counts. This sequence joins TRBV24-1 and TRBJ2-3; 7 nucleotides align to TRBD1. Germline trimming cut 1 base from V and 7 bases from J; bases unmatched to any gene: 4. Germline V lookup: CDR1 KGHDR, CDR2 SFDVKD. This CDR3 spans 14 amino acids. CDR3 sequence: CATSDFPQGNTQYF. CDR3 coding DNA: TGTGCCACCAGTGATTTCCCACAGGGGAATACGCAGTATTTT.

This sequence joins TRBV20-1 and TRBJ1-3; D may be TRBD1 (6 bases). The CDR3 spans 13 residues. CDR1 and CDR2 (germline): DFQATT, SNEGSKA (reference sequence). Trimming removed 3 bases at V and 4 bases at J, with 10 bases between. CDR3 bases: TGCAGTGCTAGGCGGACAGCAGGAAACACCATATATTTT. This gives the protein CSARRTAGNTIYF.

This clone has a count of ten or more. This rearrangement joins TRBV27 to TRBJ2-7; no firm D call. V was shortened by 7 bases and J by 4 bases, with 11 bases between the two germline ends. The CDR3 is 12 residues long. The germline V gene encodes CDR1 MNHEY and CDR2 SMNVEV (reference sequence). The CDR3 DNA sequence: TGTGCCAGCACCTCGAGTAGGTACGAGCAGTACTTC. Its protein is CASTSSRYEQYF.

This clone was recorded at least ten times. The V and J genes are TRBV6-2 or TRBV6-3 and TRBJ2-5, with D perhaps matching TRBD2 (5 bases). The germline gives CDR1 MNHEY, CDR2 SVGEGT. V shed 7 bases and J shed 5 bases, with 11 bases lying between them. The CDR3 extends over 12 amino acids. The CDR3 is CASTRTGETQYF. In DNA, the CDR3 is TGTGCCAGCACCCGGACTGGGGAGACCCAGTACTTC.

This clone was detected many times. This sequence joins TRBV20-1 and TRBJ1-5; unclear D gene. The V and J ends lost 6 bases and 5 bases respectively, with 14 bases between them. The CDR3 has 13 residues. The germline gives CDR1 DFQATT, CDR2 SNEGSKA (reference sequence). The CDR3: CSAEAGRDQPQHF. For the CDR3, the DNA is TGCAGTGCAGAGGCCGGACGCGATCAGCCCCAGCATTTT.

This clone was seen many times. This rearrangement joins TRBV24-1 to TRBJ2-1, with 7 bases fitting TRBD2. The J segment lost 9 bases and the V segment lost 6 bases, leaving 13 bases of the junction unmatched. The CDR3 is 15 amino acids. Germline lookup yields CDR1 KGHDR and CDR2 SFDVKD. The CDR3 here is CATSISPVWGGEQFF. CDR3 bases: TGTGCCACCAGTATTTCGCCGGTCTGGGGGGGTGAGCAGTTCTTC.

In its sample, this clone was seen a few times. Likely a read error: the CDR3 ends without its conserved phenylalanine or tryptophan. This sequence joins TRBV11-3 and TRBJ2-7; D uncertain. Deletions cut 0 bases from V and 1 base from J, with 1 base between. The length of the CDR3 is 12 residues. The germline gives CDR1 SGHNT, CDR2 YENEEA. The CDR3 DNA sequence: TGTGCCAGCAGCTTAGAATCCTACGAGCAGTACCTC. Translating it yields CASSLESYEQYL.

The table lists this clone with many counts. The chain recombines TRBV13 with TRBJ2-5; TRBD1 matches 8 bases. The CDR3 sequence is 18 residues long. The ends lost 1 base at V and 5 bases at J; junction bases unmatched: 15. Germline loops: CDR1 PRHDT, CDR2 FYEKMQ (reference sequence). The CDR3 is CASSLVFGSAGQEETQYF. The DNA of the CDR3 is TGTGCCAGCAGCTTAGTTTTTGGGTCCGCGGGACAGGAGGAGACCCAGTACTTC. The whole variable domain, remainder taken from reference TRBV13 and TRBJ2-5, is AAGVIQSPRHLIKEKRETATLKCYPIPRHDTVYWYQQGPGQDPQFLISFYEKMQSDKGSIPDRFSAQQFSDYHSELNMSSLELGDSALYFCASSLVFGSAGQEETQYFGPGTRLLVL.

This clone was detected once. It may be a read error: a sequence one base away is much more abundant. The chain couples TRBV9 to TRBJ1-5, with a weak D call TRBD1 (6 bases). Germline values: CDR1 SGDLS, CDR2 YYNGEE. The CDR3 contains 14 residues. CDR3 nucleotide sequence: TGTTCCAGCAGCCCCAGGGGAGGTCATCAGCCCCAGCATTTT. Its translation is CSSSPRGGHQPQHF.

The J gene is TRBJ2-2, the V gene TRBV5-1; 7 bases align to TRBD1. Germline assignment: CDR1 SGHRS and CDR2 YFSETQ. The CDR3 covers 15 residues. Trimming took 4 bases from V and 6 from J; bases not matched to a gene: 9. The CDR3 is CASSPTTGAPGELFF. Here the CDR3 DNA reads TGCGCCAGCAGCCCAACTACAGGGGCCCCCGGGGAGCTGTTTTTT.

This clone was observed many times. J is TRBJ1-2 and V is TRBV28; a weak D match, TRBD1 (5 bases). The CDR3 is made up of 14 amino acids. The germline V gene encodes CDR1 MDHEN and CDR2 SYDVKM. Trimming took off 7 bases at V and 4 bases at J, with 16 bases between the two ends. CDR3 sequence reads: CASNPGGGGYGYTF. The DNA for the CDR3 is TGTGCCAGCAACCCCGGGGGGGGTGGCTATGGCTACACCTTC.

To note about this clone: This may arise from a read error, as a much more abundant clone is one base away. The chain is built from TRBV12-3 or TRBV12-4 and TRBJ2-7, with 8 bases aligning to TRBD1. The CDR3 runs to 15 residues. V was pared by 5 bases and J by 8 bases, with 14 bases of the junction left unmatched. The CDR3 protein is CASSLPVQGVRKQYF. CDR3 nucleotides: TGTGCCAGCAGTCTTCCGGTACAGGGGGTTAGAAAGCAGTACTTC.

Ten or more counts support this clone. The V gene is TRBV20-1, the J gene TRBJ2-3; D remains ambiguous. Germline V gene sequence: CDR1 DFQATT, CDR2 SNEGSKA (reference sequence). V lost 6 bases, J lost 0 bases, and 16 bases lay in between. This CDR3 is 15 amino acids long. The CDR3 nucleotides read TGCAGTGCAGTAGAACGGGCCTCTAGCACAGATACGCAGTATTTT. Protein sequence: CSAVERASSTDTQYF.

This clone was seen at least ten times. The chain combines TRBV7-9 with TRBJ1-2; 9 bases are a match to TRBD1. The CDR3 is 14 residues long. With V trimmed by 3 bases and J by 2 bases, 1 base remained unmatched. CDR1 is SEHNR, CDR2 FQNEAQ, per germline (reference sequence). Here the CDR3 DNA reads TGTGCCAGCAGCTTGACAGGGGGAAACTATGGCTACACCTTC. Translation gives CASSLTGGNYGYTF.

Of note for this clone: A junction boundary mismatches the germline segment, possibly from a read error. The chain employs TRBV9 and TRBJ2-7; 10 bases are a match to TRBD1. The CDR3 runs 14 residues. Germline V lookup: CDR1 SGDLS, CDR2 YYNGEE. In DNA form, the CDR3 reads TGTGCCAGCACCCCGGGACAGGGGTCCTGCGAGCAGTACTTC. This encodes CASTPGQGSCEQYF.

Ten or more counts support this clone. The chain couples TRBV27 to TRBJ1-2, with D perhaps matching TRBD1 (5 bases). Per the germline V gene, CDR1 is MNHEY and CDR2 is SMNVEV (reference sequence). Trimming pared 2 bases from V and 2 bases from J, leaving 6 bases between. CDR3 size: 13 residues. The CDR3 region has the DNA TGTGCCAGCAGTTTACAGGGAAACTATGGCTACACCTTC. This sequence encodes CASSLQGNYGYTF.

Only a few counts were recorded for this clone. This chain links TRBV30 with TRBJ2-7; 7 bases are a match to TRBD1. Unmatched junction bases numbered 2, after V lost 0 bases and J lost 3 bases. Looked up from germline, CDR1 is GTSNPN and CDR2 is SVGIG (reference sequence). The CDR3 runs 13 residues. The CDR3 DNA reads as TGTGCCTGGAGTGTAGGGACAGACTACGAGCAGTACTTC. Translated: CAWSVGTDYEQYF.